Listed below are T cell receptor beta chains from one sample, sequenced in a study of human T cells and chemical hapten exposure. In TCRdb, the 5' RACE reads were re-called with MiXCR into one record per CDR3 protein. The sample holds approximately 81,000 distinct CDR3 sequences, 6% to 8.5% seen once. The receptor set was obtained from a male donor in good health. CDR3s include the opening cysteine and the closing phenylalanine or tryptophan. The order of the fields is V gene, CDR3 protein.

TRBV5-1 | CASSLMIAQETQYF
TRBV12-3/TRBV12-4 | CASSLVEGGRNTQYF
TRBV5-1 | CASSLSAGSGNTIYF
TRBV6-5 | CASSYVDNQPQHF
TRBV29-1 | CSGGFADEAFF
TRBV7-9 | CASSQRTSGETGELFF
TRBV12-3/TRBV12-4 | CASSLAAGSRAHEQYF
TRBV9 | CASSSKGHGYTF
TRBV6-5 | CASSPPTGDEQYF
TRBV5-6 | CASSSPGTSDQETQYF
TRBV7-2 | CASSLAGLAGSPDTQYF
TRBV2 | CASGEIGGNQPQHF
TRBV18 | CASSPSGKLFF
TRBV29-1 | CSVERGGRGNQPQHF
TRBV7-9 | CASSSPGQGSNTGELFF
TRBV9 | CASSGTGTAKNIQYF